This TCR beta chain derives from a study of control samples from healthy donors and cancer patients. Only in-frame clones appear in the TCRdb table, and some are missing; sequencing was by immunoSEQ multiplex PCR. The sample carries 50,000 or so clones, around 95% recorded once. The germline V gene has CDR1 SGDLS and CDR2 YYNGEE. CDR3 length: 15 residues. V was pared by 0 bases and J by 6 bases, with 12 bases between. This chain uses TRBV9 with TRBJ1-4; no reliable D call. This sequence originates from a man younger than 45 in good health. Sequenced sample: blood. The CDR3 loop reads CASSVATLSYEKLFF. DNA for the CDR3: TGTGCCAGCAGCGTAGCGACATTATCATATGAAAAACTGTTTTTT.